This T cell receptor (beta chain) was identified in a study of blood T cell repertoires in COVID-19. The overall study: Acute and convalescent COVID-19 specimens originated in the United States, Italy and Spain.

The length of the CDR3 is 13 residues. Trimming took off 8 bases at V and 2 bases at J, with 12 bases between the two ends. In germline, CDR1 is WNHNN, CDR2 SYGVQD (reference sequence). Generated by immunoSEQ multiplex PCR, the TCRdb table keeps only in-frame clones and is missing some. The data show about 500,000 clones, approximately 91% seen once. Sequenced: peripheral blood. V gene TRBV10-1 combines with J gene TRBJ1-1; D gene unclear. The receptor comes from a woman between 50 and 59 years old with COVID-19, enrolled during active disease. This CDR3 is CASPWLTNTEAFF. The CDR3 DNA is TGCGCCAGCCCCTGGCTCACCAACACTGAAGCTTTCTTT.